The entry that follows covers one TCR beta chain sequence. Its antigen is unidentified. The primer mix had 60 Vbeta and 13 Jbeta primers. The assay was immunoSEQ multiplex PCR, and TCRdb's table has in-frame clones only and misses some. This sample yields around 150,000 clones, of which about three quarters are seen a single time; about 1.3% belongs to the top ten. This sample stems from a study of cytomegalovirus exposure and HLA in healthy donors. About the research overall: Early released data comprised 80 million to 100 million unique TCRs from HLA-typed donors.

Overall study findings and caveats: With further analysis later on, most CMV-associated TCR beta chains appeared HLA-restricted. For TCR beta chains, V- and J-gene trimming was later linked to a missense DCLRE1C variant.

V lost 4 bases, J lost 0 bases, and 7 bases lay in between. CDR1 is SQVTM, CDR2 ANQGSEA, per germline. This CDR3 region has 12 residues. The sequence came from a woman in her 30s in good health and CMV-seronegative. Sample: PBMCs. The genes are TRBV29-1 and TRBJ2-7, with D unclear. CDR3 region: CSVGQVSYEQYF. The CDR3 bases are TGCAGCGTTGGGCAGGTCTCCTACGAGCAGTACTTC.